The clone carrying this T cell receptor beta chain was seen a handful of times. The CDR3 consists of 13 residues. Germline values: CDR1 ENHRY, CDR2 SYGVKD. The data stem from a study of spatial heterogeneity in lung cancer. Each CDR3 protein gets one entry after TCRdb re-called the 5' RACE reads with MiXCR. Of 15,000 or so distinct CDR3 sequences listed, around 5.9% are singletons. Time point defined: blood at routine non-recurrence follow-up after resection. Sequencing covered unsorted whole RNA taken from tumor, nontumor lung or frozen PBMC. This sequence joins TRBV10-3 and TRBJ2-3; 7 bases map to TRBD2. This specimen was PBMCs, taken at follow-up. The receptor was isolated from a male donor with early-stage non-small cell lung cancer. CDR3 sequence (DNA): TGTGCGAGCGGGGAGGGCCTGAGAGATACGCAGTATTTT. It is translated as CASGEGLRDTQYF.